This passage covers 21 T cell receptor beta chains from one sample sequenced in a study of neurological immune-mediated disorders. TCRdb analysed the 5' RACE reads with MiXCR anew, one entry per CDR3 protein. The sample has roughly 70,000 distinct CDR3 sequences; less than 5.5% are singletons. The specimen was PBMCs. These receptors were taken from a woman aged 25 to 39 with multiple sclerosis.

The sample holds a few counts of this clonotype. A read error is possible here, since a much larger clone lies one base away. The chain carries TRBV20-1 and TRBJ1-4; D ambiguous. V was shortened by 3 bases and J by 5 bases, with 10 bases between the two germline ends. The CDR3 has 13 amino acids. CDR1 is DFQATT, CDR2 SNEGSKA, per germline (reference sequence). CDR3 loop: CSASRSKNEKLFF. The CDR3 coding sequence is TGCAGTGCTAGTCGATCAAAGAATGAAAAACTGTTTTTT.

The J gene is TRBJ2-1, the V gene TRBV12-3 or TRBV12-4; possible D gene TRBD2, 7 bases. The CDR3 spans 13 residues. The V end was cut by 6 bases, the J end by 10 bases, with 16 bases between. CDR3 region: CASRRFGGHEQFF. The CDR3 nucleotides are TGTGCCAGCAGACGATTCGGGGGGCACGAGCAGTTCTTC.

In this sample, this clonotype turned up many times. The chain combines TRBV7-8 with TRBJ2-1, with TRBD2 identical over 7 bases. The V gene end was trimmed by 5 bases and the J gene end by 4 bases; junction bases not matched to a gene: 8. The CDR3 length is 15 residues. Germline assignment: CDR1 SGHVS and CDR2 FQNEAQ. DNA for the CDR3: TGTGCCAGCAGCCACCCGCTAGCGGAGTACAATGAGCAGTTCTTC. Protein product: CASSHPLAEYNEQFF.

This CDR3 is CASSSHSGGGSYNEQFF. As DNA, the CDR3 is TGTGCCAGCAGCTCCCACTCTGGGGGGGGGTCCTACAATGAGCAGTTCTTC. J is TRBJ2-1 and V is TRBV3-1; 7 nucleotides line up with TRBD2. The germline gives CDR1 LGHDT, CDR2 YNNKEL (reference sequence). V dropped 5 bases and J dropped 1; count of bases not matched to a gene: 11. This CDR3 region has 17 residues.

This clonotype showed up many times. The chain uses TRBV5-6 and TRBJ2-1; 7 nucleotides line up with TRBD2. Germline V lookup: CDR1 SGHDT, CDR2 YYEEEE. Germline trimming cut 3 bases from V and 5 bases from J; bases unmatched to any gene: 8. The CDR3 length is 15 residues. The DNA of the CDR3 is TGTGCCAGCAGCTCGGTGCGGGGGAACAACAATGAGCAGTTCTTC. Its protein product is CASSSVRGNNNEQFF.

Details on this clonotype: A much larger clonotype is one base distant, so this may be a read error. The chain employs TRBV20-1 and TRBJ1-2; D is unresolved. The germline CDR1 and CDR2 sequences are DFQATT and SNEGSKA (reference sequence). Trimming pared 6 bases from V and 2 bases from J, leaving 16 bases between. This CDR3 spans 14 amino acids. The CDR3 here is CSARDVGKNYGYTF. The CDR3 region has the DNA TGCAGTGCCCGAGATGTCGGAAAGAACTATGGCTACACCTTC.

The V and J genes are TRBV5-1 and TRBJ2-2; D is unclear. This CDR3 is built from 13 residues. Germline assignment: CDR1 SGHRS and CDR2 YFSETQ. V was cut by 5 bases and J by 5 bases, with 10 bases left in between. Written as DNA, the CDR3 is TGCGCCAGCAGACAGAGAAAGACCGGGGAGCTGTTTTTT. Translation: CASRQRKTGELFF.

This clonotype occurred many times. The chain couples TRBV7-9 to TRBJ2-3, with D hard to call. The CDR3 contains 12 residues. Deletions cut 5 bases from V and 2 bases from J, with 5 bases between. Per the germline V gene, CDR1 is SEHNR and CDR2 is FQNEAQ (reference sequence). The CDR3: CASSIPTDTQYF. For the CDR3, the DNA is TGTGCCAGCAGCATCCCCACAGATACGCAGTATTTT.

This clonotype appeared many times. The chain is built from TRBV29-1 and TRBJ1-1; D is unresolved. The CDR3 sequence is 13 residues long. CDR1 and CDR2 (germline): SQVTM, ANQGSEA. Trimming took 5 bases from V and 0 from J, leaving 10 bases between them. CDR3 nucleotide sequence: TGCAGCGTTTACCGGGAAGTGAACACTGAAGCTTTCTTT. Translation gives CSVYREVNTEAFF.

This clonotype was counted many times. The rearrangement uses TRBV4-1 and TRBJ2-2, with 10 bases identical to TRBD2. The CDR3 extends over 16 amino acids. Germline-derived CDR1 and CDR2 are MGHRA and YSYEKL. V gave up 3 bases and J gave up 5 bases; unmatched junction bases: 6. The CDR3 DNA reads as TGCGCCAGCAGCCACAGCGGGGGGGCAGGAACCGGGGAGCTGTTTTTT. Translated, it gives CASSHSGGAGTGELFF.

Only a few counts were recorded for this clonotype. V and J are TRBV20-1 and TRBJ1-2; 9 bases are shared with TRBD1. J was trimmed by 8 bases and V by 0 bases; bases with no gene match: 7. Germline CDR1 reads DFQATT; CDR2 reads SNEGSKA (reference sequence). This CDR3 contains 14 residues. The CDR3 bases are TGCAGTGCTAGAGATTACAAGGACAGGGGCGGCTACACCTTC. It encodes CSARDYKDRGGYTF.

At least ten counts were recorded for this clonotype. V usage is TRBV5-1 and J usage is TRBJ2-1, with 10 bases that match TRBD1. Germline-derived CDR1 and CDR2 are SGHRS and YFSETQ. With 5 bases clipped from V and 6 bases from J, the junction kept 11 bases outside the gene matches. CDR3 size: 16 residues. CDR3 bases: TGCGCCAGCAGTTCTACCGGGACAGGGGCGGGCAATGAGCAGTTCTTC. It translates to CASSSTGTGAGNEQFF.

This clonotype was picked up many times. The chain uses TRBV5-1 and TRBJ2-3; the D is unclear. The germline CDR1 and CDR2 sequences are SGHRS and YFSETQ. V shed 0 bases and J shed 2 bases, with 10 bases lying between them. The CDR3 is 15 residues long. The CDR3 sequence is CASSLGRVTTDTQYF. The CDR3 DNA follows: TGCGCCAGCAGCTTGGGACGGGTTACCACAGATACGCAGTATTTT.

This clonotype was seen only a few times. V gene TRBV3-1 combines with J gene TRBJ2-1, with a tentative D call TRBD1 (6 bases). V dropped 0 bases and J dropped 6 bases, with 12 bases sitting between them. This CDR3 has 15 amino acids. Germline lookup yields CDR1 LGHDT and CDR2 YNNKEL (reference sequence). CDR3: CASSQDQVRGNEQFF. In DNA form, the CDR3 reads TGTGCCAGCAGCCAAGATCAGGTCAGGGGCAATGAGCAGTTCTTC.

This clonotype was found many times. This rearrangement joins TRBV20-1 to TRBJ2-3, with a possible D match to TRBD2 (5 bases). Trimming cost V 6 bases and J 4 bases, with 11 bases left between them. Germline CDR1 DFQATT, CDR2 SNEGSKA (reference sequence). The CDR3 sequence is 12 residues long. This CDR3 reads CSAADRADTQYF. CDR3 bases: TGCAGTGCAGCGGACCGGGCAGATACGCAGTATTTT.

With regard to this clonotype: A read error may be the cause here, since a much bigger clone is one base away. The final CDR3 position lacks the conserved phenylalanine or tryptophan, pointing to a likely read error. This sequence joins TRBV12-3 or TRBV12-4 and TRBJ2-5; D gene unclear. There are 15 residues in the CDR3. Trimming removed 6 bases from V and 2 bases from J, with 16 bases in between. The CDR3 DNA reads as TGTGCCAGCAGCCAGGACGATAAAGCTCAAGAGACCCAGTACATC. This codes for CASSQDDKAQETQYI.

This clonotype was counted only a few times. One junction end does not reproduce the germline sequence, and a read error may be involved. The chain links TRBV7-2 to TRBJ1-5, with D possibly matching TRBD1 (5 bases). CDR3 length: 14 residues. Germline V gene data show CDR1 as SGHTA and CDR2 as FQGNSA. This chain's CDR3 is CASSPQGGDQPQNF. DNA of the CDR3: TGTGCCAGCAGCCCCCAGGGAGGAGATCAGCCCCAGAATTTT. Full variable domain (rest looked up from reference TRBV7-2 and TRBJ1-5): GAGVSQSPSNKVTEKGKDVELRCDPISGHTALYWYRQSLGQGLEFLIYFQGNSAPDKSGLPSDRFSAERTGGSVSTLTIQRTQQEDSAVYLCASSPQGGDQPQNFGDGTRLSIL.

In its sample, this clonotype was seen many times. The chain couples TRBV5-1 to TRBJ2-1; 10 positions agree with TRBD2. Trimming removed 4 bases from V and 4 bases from J; junction bases left unmatched: 8. CDR1 and CDR2 (germline): SGHRS, YFSETQ. The CDR3 has 16 amino acids. This chain's CDR3 is CASSESASGGYNEQFF. The DNA for the CDR3 is TGCGCCAGCAGCGAGTCGGCTAGCGGGGGTTACAATGAGCAGTTCTTC.

At least ten counts were recorded for this clonotype. The chain uses TRBV7-8 and TRBJ2-5; the match to TRBD2 covers 11 bases. The trim removed 2 bases at V and 4 bases at J, leaving 12 bases unmatched. Germline CDR1 is SGHVS and CDR2 is FQNEAQ. This CDR3 has 18 amino acids. This chain's CDR3 is CASSLTGDSGGAAETQYF. The CDR3 DNA reads TGTGCCAGCAGCTTAACTGGTGATAGCGGGGGGGCAGCAGAGACCCAGTACTTC.

This clonotype was found a few times. The chain carries TRBV11-2 and TRBJ1-1; D not certain. The germline V and J ends were trimmed by 0 bases and 0 bases, with 8 bases remaining between them. The CDR3 sequence is 15 residues long. In germline, CDR1 is SGHAT, CDR2 FQNNGV. The CDR3 is CASSLEPGVNTEAFF. DNA for the CDR3: TGTGCCAGCAGCTTAGAGCCGGGTGTGAACACTGAAGCTTTCTTT.

This clonotype came up many times. The chain recombines TRBV10-3 with TRBJ2-5, with 8 bases fitting TRBD2. V was pared by 3 bases and J by 2 bases, with 5 bases of the junction left unmatched. Germline V gives CDR1 ENHRY, CDR2 SYGVKD. CDR3 length: 15 residues. CDR3 sequence reads: CAISDIGGVQETQYF. For the CDR3, the DNA is TGTGCCATCAGTGATATCGGGGGGGTGCAAGAGACCCAGTACTTC.